The T cell receptor (beta chain) under discussion was sequenced for a study of radiotherapy plus CTLA-4 blockade in lung cancer. Study summary: There were objective responses in 18% of patients, and roughly 32% had disease control.

CDR1 and CDR2 from the germline V gene are SGDLS and YYNGEE. The CDR3 is made up of 17 amino acids. Trimming took 4 bases from V and 0 from J, leaving 18 bases between them. Data came from immunoSEQ multiplex PCR; TCRdb stores just in-frame clones and leaves some out. The sample holds some 30,000 clones, less than 80% seen once. Study findings and constraints: Radiotherapy was combined with ipilimumab, and tumor-derived TCR clones then expanded in blood. Early blood T cell clone changes and increased post-radiation serum interferon-beta were reportedly the strongest response predictors.

Ipilimumab CTLA-4 blockade and focal radiation were given to patients with chemo-refractory metastatic non-small-cell lung cancer. A word on this clone: Its target is not known.

The sample here was peripheral blood, taken from a patient treated with radiotherapy plus ipilimumab. This receptor was identified in a human donor with non-small cell lung cancer who had stable disease on radiotherapy plus ipilimumab. The rearrangement links TRBV9 to TRBJ2-3; tentative D call: TRBD2 (5 bases). This chain's CDR3 is CASSPRPLASSTDTQYF. The CDR3 DNA sequence: TGTGCCAGCAGCCCCCGGCCCCTAGCTAGTAGCACAGATACGCAGTATTTT.